The present T cell receptor (beta chain) was sequenced within a study of cytomegalovirus exposure and HLA in healthy donors. With 60 Vbeta and 13 Jbeta primers, the PCR was carried out. The assay was immunoSEQ multiplex PCR, and TCRdb's table has in-frame clones only and misses some. The data hold hundreds of thousands of clones, with 80% to 85% observed a single time. CDR3 length equals 14 residues. Germline CDR1 MDHEN, CDR2 SYDVKM. The V and J ends lost 2 bases and 6 bases, in that order; junction bases with no gene match: 2. V usage is TRBV28 and J usage is TRBJ2-2, with TRBD2 matching over 8 bases. The sample was PBMCs. This clonotype originated in a boy between 2 and 10 years old in good health and CMV-seronegative. The CDR3 here is CASSLGTSPGELFF. DNA for the CDR3: TGTGCCAGCAGTTTAGGGACTAGTCCCGGGGAGCTGTTTTTT. The whole variable domain, remainder taken from reference TRBV28 and TRBJ2-2, is DVKVTQSSRYLVKRTGEKVFLECVQDMDHENMFWYRQDPGLGLRLIYFSYDVKMKEKGDIPEGYSVSREKKERFSLILESASTNQTSMYLCASSLGTSPGELFFGEGSRLTVL.